Below are 14 T cell receptor beta chains sequenced from a single sample in a study of siplizumab effects on memory and regulatory T cells (dated by TCRdb to the late 2010s). The library came from the immunoSEQ multiplex PCR assay. TCRdb limited this immuneACCESS table to in-frame rearrangements with V and J called. A share of clones is missing; checked studies link under half to unresolved V genes, and the rest is unexplained. The sample data list approximately 48,000 clones, and roughly 92% of these were observed just once. The top ten clones comprise approximately 17% of the sample. Sequencing was done on a sample of CD8+ T cells sorted from blood. The receptors originated from a human donor in good health.

V is TRBV7-8 and J is TRBJ2-1, with 14 positions matching TRBD2. CDR3 size: 19 residues. The V and J ends lost 4 bases and 0 bases, in that order; junction bases with no gene match: 8. CDR1 is SGHVS and CDR2 is FQNEAQ in the germline V gene. In nucleotides, the CDR3 is TGTGCCAGCAGCTCCCGACTAGCGGGAGGGACTGTCTCCTACAATGAGCAGTTCTTC. Translating it yields CASSSRLAGGTVSYNEQFF.

The J gene is TRBJ2-1, the V gene TRBV7-7, with 13 bases identical to TRBD2. The CDR3 has 19 residues. CDR1 is SSHAT and CDR2 is FNYEAQ in the germline V gene (reference sequence). Germline trimming cut 5 bases from V and 2 bases from J; bases unmatched to any gene: 12. The CDR3 DNA reads TGTGCCAGCAGCCAATCGCCCGCACTAGCGGGAGGGCCCTACAATGAGCAGTTCTTC. It specifies CASSQSPALAGGPYNEQFF.

The V gene is TRBV19, the J gene TRBJ1-2; D gene uncertain. Germline V gives CDR1 LNHDA, CDR2 SQIVND (reference sequence). The V and J ends lost 5 bases and 10 bases respectively, with 14 bases between them. The CDR3 totals 12 residues. The chain's CDR3 is CASSLGVTVYTF. DNA for the CDR3: TGTGCCAGTAGTCTCGGGGTTACCGTCTACACCTTC. Full variable domain (missing parts from reference TRBV19 and TRBJ1-2): DGGITQSPKYLFRKEGQNVTLSCEQNLNHDAMYWYRQDPGQGLRLIYYSQIVNDFQKGDIAEGYSVSREKKESFPLTVTSAQKNPTAFYLCASSLGVTVYTFGSGTRLTVV.

V usage is TRBV19 and J usage is TRBJ2-1; the D gene is possibly TRBD2 (5 bases). Trimming stripped 3 bases from V and 0 bases from J, with 9 bases between. The CDR3 is 15 amino acids. The V gene's germline CDR1 is LNHDA and CDR2 SQIVND (reference sequence). This CDR3 reads CASSMSGSSYNEQFF. Here the CDR3 DNA reads TGTGCCAGTAGTATGTCGGGGAGCTCCTACAATGAGCAGTTCTTC. Together with reference TRBV19 and TRBJ2-1, the CDR3 gives the full variable domain: DGGITQSPKYLFRKEGQNVTLSCEQNLNHDAMYWYRQDPGQGLRLIYYSQIVNDFQKGDIAEGYSVSREKKESFPLTVTSAQKNPTAFYLCASSMSGSSYNEQFFGPGTRLTVL.

V is TRBV15 and J is TRBJ2-1; maybe TRBD1 (5 bases). The V and J ends lost 3 bases and 4 bases respectively, with 10 bases between them. The CDR3 extends over 14 amino acids. Looked up from germline, CDR1 is LNHNV and CDR2 is YYDKDF (reference sequence). Written as DNA, the CDR3 is TGTGCCACCAGCAGGACAGCTTCTTACAATGAGCAGTTCTTC. Translating it yields CATSRTASYNEQFF.

The chain couples TRBV27 to TRBJ2-1; D is uncertain. This CDR3 region has 12 residues. CDR1 and CDR2 (germline): MNHEY, SMNVEV (reference sequence). Between the trimmed V and J ends, which lost 5 bases and 9 bases, there was a span of 11 bases. For the CDR3, the DNA is TGTGCCAGCAGTCGCGCCCCGAGTGAGCAGTTCTTC. It is translated as CASSRAPSEQFF.

This clone was seen only a few times. This chain links TRBV27 with TRBJ2-1; the D gene is possibly TRBD2 (6 bases). V lost 5 bases and J lost 3, with 20 bases in between. Germline CDR1 and CDR2: MNHEY and SMNVEV (reference sequence). CDR3 size: 17 residues. The chain's CDR3 is CASSTPLGGINYNEQFF. The DNA for the CDR3 is TGTGCCAGCAGTACTCCTTTGGGCGGGATAAACTACAATGAGCAGTTCTTC.

The rearrangement uses TRBV7-9 and TRBJ1-1; weak D call: TRBD1 (6 bases). Trimming shortened V by 5 bases and J by 2 bases, and 9 bases separated the two germline ends. The CDR3 is 13 amino acids. CDR1 and CDR2 (germline): SEHNR, FQNEAQ (reference sequence). CDR3 residues: CASSRTVNTEAFF. The CDR3 nucleotides read TGTGCCAGCAGCCGGACAGTCAACACTGAAGCTTTCTTT. The full variable domain, in which reference TRBV7-9 and TRBJ1-1 provide the parts outside the CDR3, is DTGVSQNPRHKITKRGQNVTFRCDPISEHNRLYWYRQTLGQGPEFLTYFQNEAQLEKSRLLSDRFSAERPKGSFSTLEIQRTEQGDSAMYLCASSRTVNTEAFFGQGTRLTVV.

This sequence joins TRBV7-8 and TRBJ2-1; no clear D gene. Between the trimmed V and J ends, which lost 1 base and 10 bases, there was a span of 17 bases. Germline CDR1 reads SGHVS; CDR2 reads FQNEAQ. The length of the CDR3 is 15 residues. The CDR3 nucleotides read TGTGCCAGCAGCTTAGAACATCCTTACAATTTGGAGCAGTTCTTC. Encoded protein: CASSLEHPYNLEQFF.

The rearrangement links TRBV9 to TRBJ2-2; D is uncertain. The V gene lost 9 bases and the J gene lost 0 bases, with 9 bases spanning the gap. Looked up from germline, CDR1 is SGDLS and CDR2 is YYNGEE. CDR3 length equals 13 residues. CDR3 DNA sequence: TGTGCCAAATCTGACGCGAACACCGGGGAGCTGTTTTTT. Translating it yields CAKSDANTGELFF.

The genes are TRBV19 and TRBJ1-2; D gene uncertain. This CDR3 contains 13 residues. V lost 2 bases and J lost 6, with 10 bases in between. Germline CDR1 is LNHDA and CDR2 is SQIVND (reference sequence). CDR3 sequence: CASSIKRGDGYTF. The CDR3 DNA reads TGTGCCAGTAGTATAAAACGGGGAGATGGCTACACCTTC.

The chain uses TRBV7-3 and TRBJ2-2, with D tentatively TRBD2 (6 bases). The CDR3 is 14 amino acids. The germline CDR1 and CDR2 sequences are SGHTA and FQGTGA. Trimming took off 1 base at V and 7 bases at J, with 10 bases between the two ends. The CDR3 protein is CASSLIGTGGELFF. CDR3 bases: TGTGCCAGCAGCTTAATCGGGACTGGCGGGGAGCTGTTTTTT.

This clone showed up just once. This chain joins TRBV6-1 and TRBJ1-4; no clear D. Trimming cost V 5 bases and J 8 bases, with 12 bases left between them. The CDR3 length is 13 residues. Germline CDR1 reads MNHNS; CDR2 reads SASEGT. CDR3 protein: CASSKLRVEKLFF. The CDR3 bases are TGTGCCAGCAGTAAATTAAGGGTCGAAAAACTGTTTTTT.

The J gene is TRBJ2-1, the V gene TRBV7-3; maybe TRBD2 (6 bases). The germline gives CDR1 SGHTA, CDR2 FQGTGA. This CDR3 has 15 residues. The V and J ends lost 5 bases and 3 bases respectively, with 14 bases between them. This CDR3 is CASSPKTGGYNEQFF. In nucleotides, the CDR3 is TGTGCCAGCAGCCCAAAGACCGGGGGCTACAATGAGCAGTTCTTC.